This TCR beta chain is from a study of OX40 agonist ivuxolimab in advanced cancers. Turning to the study itself: With a range of roughly 23 to 85, age averaged about 58 years, and around 83% were male.

Study-wide results and caveats: Dosing at 0.1 to 3.0 mg/kg was accompanied by clonal expansion of CD4+ and CD8+ blood T cells by week 6. Researchers did not establish what antigens the expanded peripheral T cells target. Also showing low normalized T-cell clonal expansion were some of the nonresponders.

Points on this clone: Its antigen is undetermined.

TCRdb's copy holds only in-frame clones and misses some; the assay was immunoSEQ multiplex PCR. Here the sample spans around 81,000 clones, around nine tenths being singletons. CDR1 and CDR2 from the germline V gene are SGDLS and YYNGEE. There are 15 residues in the CDR3. V lost 0 bases and J lost 2, with 9 bases in between. The sequencing used CD4+ or CD8+ T cells sorted from blood, collected in a trial of the OX40 agonist ivuxolimab. The clonotype was recovered from an adult with an advanced solid tumor such as melanoma, head and neck, liver or kidney cancer. The chain employs TRBV9 and TRBJ1-5; tentatively, D is TRBD1 (5 bases). DNA of the CDR3: TGTGCCAGCAGCGTAGGGGACTCGGGCAATCAGCCCCAGCATTTT. Translated, it gives CASSVGDSGNQPQHF.